This entry lists 30 T cell receptor beta chains sequenced from one sample in a study of T cell responses to AZD1222 COVID-19 vaccine. TCRdb keeps only in-frame clones here, not all; method: immunoSEQ multiplex PCR. The sample shows over 95,000 clones, nearly 90% of them seen only once. Sequences were derived from peripheral blood, sampled on day 0 of AZD1222 vaccination. These receptors originate from an adult in good health.

To note about this clone: The junction does not match germline at one end; this may be a read error. This chain connects TRBV5-1 to TRBJ1-5; tentative D call: TRBD1 (5 bases). The CDR3 covers 13 residues. From germline, CDR1 is SGHRS and CDR2 YFSETQ. CDR3 DNA: TGTGCCAGCAGCGGCGGGGGAGGGGAACCCCAGCATTTT. It translates to CASSGGGGEPQHF. Combining the CDR3 with reference TRBV5-1 and TRBJ1-5 gives the whole variable domain KAGVTQTPRYLIKTRGQQVTLSCSPISGHRSVSWYQQTPGQGLQFLFEYFSETQRNKGNFPGRFSGRQFSNSRSEMNVSTLELGDSALYLCASSGGGGEPQHFGDGTRLSIL.

The chain links TRBV20-1 to TRBJ2-1; D may correspond to TRBD1 or TRBD2 (5 bases each). The CDR3 contains 13 residues. Germline V gives CDR1 DFQATT, CDR2 SNEGSKA (reference sequence). V gave up 3 bases and J gave up 7 bases, with 13 bases separating them. CDR3: CSASGGRGNEQFF. DNA for the CDR3: TGCAGTGCTAGTGGGGGACGCGGGAATGAGCAGTTCTTC.

This clone was detected only once. The gene calls are TRBV19 and TRBJ1-4; TRBD1 matches at 10 bases. The CDR3 runs 16 residues. V gave up 3 bases and J gave up 12 bases; unmatched junction bases: 13. The V gene's germline CDR1 is LNHDA and CDR2 SQIVND (reference sequence). CDR3 amino acids: CASSMRLGTGVQELFF. The CDR3, as DNA: TGTGCCAGTAGTATGCGTCTCGGGACAGGGGTGCAGGAACTGTTTTTT.

This chain joins TRBV2 and TRBJ1-1, with TRBD1 as a possible D gene (5 bases). There are 12 residues in the CDR3. V lost 1 base and J lost 7, with 7 bases in between. In germline, CDR1 is SNHLY, CDR2 FYNNEI. The CDR3 spells CASSEGGYEAFF. The CDR3, as DNA: TGTGCCAGCAGTGAAGGGGGGTATGAAGCTTTCTTT. Filled out from reference TRBV2 and TRBJ1-1, the complete variable domain reads EPEVTQTPSHQVTQMGQEVILRCVPISNHLYFYWYRQILGQKVEFLVSFYNNEISEKSEIFDDQFSVERPDGSNFTLKIRSTKLEDSAMYFCASSEGGYEAFFGQGTRLTVV.

The rearrangement links TRBV30 to TRBJ2-3, with 13 bases aligning to TRBD2. Germline lookup yields CDR1 GTSNPN and CDR2 SVGIG (reference sequence). This CDR3 has 16 residues. J lost 1 base, V lost 2 bases, and 3 bases had no gene match. CDR3 DNA sequence: TGTGCCTGGAGTCCTGGACTAGCGGGAGGCACAGATACGCAGTATTTT. Protein: CAWSPGLAGGTDTQYF.

The chain carries TRBV4-3 and TRBJ1-2; D remains ambiguous. This CDR3 comprises 15 residues. V was cut by 0 bases and J by 1 base, with 9 bases left in between. Germline assignment: CDR1 LGHNA and CDR2 YSLEER. CDR3 nucleotides: TGCGCCAGCAGCCAAGATGGTACAGTTAACTATGGCTACACCTTC. Its protein is CASSQDGTVNYGYTF.

This clone has just a few counts. The CDR3 here is CASGASTNYGYTF. The CDR3 coding sequence is TGTGCCAGCGGCGCGAGCACTAACTATGGCTACACCTTC. The genes are TRBV12-3 or TRBV12-4 and TRBJ1-2; unclear D gene. Trimming took off 8 bases at V and 0 bases at J, with 10 bases between the two ends. The CDR3 is 13 amino acids.

The DNA for the CDR3 is TGTGCCAGCAGGAACAGACTCTATGGCTACACCTTC. Translation gives CASRNRLYGYTF. The rearrangement links TRBV3-1 (or the pseudogene TRBV3-2) to TRBJ1-2; no firm D call. Germline CDR1 and CDR2: LGHDT and YNNKEL (reference sequence). There are 12 residues in the CDR3. Deletions cut 6 bases from V and 4 bases from J, with 9 bases between.

The rearrangement joins TRBV7-6 to TRBJ1-6, with TRBD1 matching 7 bases. The germline V gene has CDR1 SGHVS and CDR2 FNYEAQ. The V and J ends lost 8 bases and 9 bases, in that order; junction bases with no gene match: 7. This CDR3 contains 13 residues. CDR3 sequence reads: CASGGTERSPLHF. CDR3 sequence (DNA): TGTGCCAGCGGAGGGACAGAGCGTTCACCCCTCCACTTT. The full variable domain, its missing parts supplied by reference TRBV7-6 and TRBJ1-6, is GAGVSQSPRYKVTKRGQDVALRCDPISGHVSLYWYRQALGQGPEFLTYFNYEAQQDKSGLPNDRFSAERPEGSISTLTIQRTEQRDSAMYRCASGGTERSPLHFGNGTRLTVT.

This clone has just one count. The chain combines TRBV7-2 with TRBJ1-1; D not resolved. In germline, CDR1 is SGHTA, CDR2 FQGNSA. The CDR3 sequence is 17 residues long. The V end lost 0 bases, the J end lost 5 bases, and 19 bases lay between the germline ends. CDR3: CASSLAPGSRIGTEAFF. CDR3 DNA: TGTGCCAGCAGCTTAGCCCCGGGGAGCCGCATAGGGACTGAAGCTTTCTTT.

The CDR3 spells CASSLRQINEKLFF. CDR3 in DNA: TGTGCCAGCAGCTTGAGACAGATTAATGAAAAACTGTTTTTT. The chain employs TRBV5-5 and TRBJ1-4, with D tentatively TRBD1 (5 bases). In germline, CDR1 is SGHKS, CDR2 YYEKEE (reference sequence). This CDR3 has 14 amino acids. V was pared by 1 base and J by 4 bases, with 8 bases between.

This clone appeared once. The chain employs TRBV27 and TRBJ2-7, with 7 positions matching TRBD1. Germline trimming cut 8 bases from V and 1 base from J; bases unmatched to any gene: 5. The CDR3 is made up of 13 amino acids. Germline-derived CDR1 and CDR2 are MNHEY and SMNVEV (reference sequence). The CDR3 nucleotides are TGTGCCAGCGCCGGGACAGAGTCCTACGAGCAGTACTTC. This encodes CASAGTESYEQYF.

This chain joins TRBV11-3 and TRBJ1-5; no firm D call. The CDR3 is made up of 15 amino acids. V lost 0 bases to trimming and J lost 0 bases, with 6 bases between them. Germline V gene lookup returns CDR1 SGHNT and CDR2 YENEEA. DNA of the CDR3: TGTGCCAGCAGCTTAGAACGGTATAGCAATCAGCCCCAGCATTTT. Its protein product is CASSLERYSNQPQHF.

In its sample, this clone was seen once. V gene TRBV18 combines with J gene TRBJ2-7; D uncertain. Germline CDR1 is KGHSH and CDR2 is LQKENI. The CDR3 consists of 13 residues. Trimming shortened V by 3 bases and J by 3 bases, and 9 bases separated the two germline ends. The CDR3 here is CASSPGPGYEQYF. The DNA of the CDR3 is TGTGCCAGCTCACCCGGGCCAGGCTACGAGCAGTACTTC.

The CDR3 region is CASSWARTRGKKATDTQYF. The CDR3 DNA reads as TGTGCCAGCAGTTGGGCCCGAACGCGGGGGAAAAAAGCCACAGATACGCAGTATTTT. The chain uses TRBV27 and TRBJ2-3, with 7 positions matching TRBD2. There are 19 residues in the CDR3. V gave up 4 bases and J gave up 2 bases; unmatched junction bases: 18. The germline V gene encodes CDR1 MNHEY and CDR2 SMNVEV (reference sequence).

The chain combines TRBV5-6 with TRBJ1-1; 7 bases fit TRBD1. This CDR3 has 16 residues. Germline V gene data show CDR1 as SGHDT and CDR2 as YYEEEE. J was trimmed by 1 base and V by 4 bases; bases with no gene match: 10. The CDR3 DNA reads as TGTGCCAGCAGCGCCTATAACAGGGGTTGGAACACTGAAGCTTTCTTT. Amino acids: CASSAYNRGWNTEAFF.

The chain has TRBV15 and TRBJ2-3; possible D gene TRBD1, 5 bases. Deletions cut 3 bases from V and 2 bases from J, with 9 bases between. This CDR3 is 14 amino acids long. Germline values: CDR1 LNHNV, CDR2 YYDKDF (reference sequence). The CDR3 reads CATSSSGNTDTQYF. CDR3 bases: TGTGCCACCAGCAGTTCAGGGAACACAGATACGCAGTATTTT.

This clone turned up a few times. This chain links TRBV29-1 with TRBJ2-1; 10 bases match TRBD2. The germline CDR1 and CDR2 sequences are SQVTM and ANQGSEA. The length of the CDR3 is 15 residues. Germline trimming cut 3 bases from V and 3 bases from J; bases unmatched to any gene: 5. CDR3 nucleotide sequence: TGCAGCGTTGATTCCGGGACTAGCGACTACAATGAGCAGTTCTTC. It is translated as CSVDSGTSDYNEQFF.

The genes are TRBV29-1 and TRBJ2-1, with 8 nucleotides matching TRBD2. The CDR3 is made up of 11 amino acids. The germline gives CDR1 SQVTM, CDR2 ANQGSEA. With 5 bases clipped from V and 13 bases from J, the junction kept 7 bases outside the gene matches. The CDR3 region is CSVPGTREQFF. Here the CDR3 DNA reads TGCAGCGTTCCCGGGACTAGGGAACAGTTCTTC.

The chain is built from TRBV5-4 and TRBJ1-2, with 8 bases matching TRBD1. Trimming took 4 bases from V and 5 from J; bases not matched to a gene: 7. Germline CDR1 is SGHNT and CDR2 is YYREEE (reference sequence). The CDR3 sequence is 14 residues long. In nucleotides, the CDR3 is TGTGCCAGCAGCGGGGAGGACAGGGTTTATGGCTACACCTTC. Protein: CASSGEDRVYGYTF.

Points on this clone: At one boundary the junction diverges from the germline segment, which might be a read error. J is TRBJ2-3 and V is TRBV5-1; 12 bases agree with TRBD1. The CDR3 sequence is 17 residues long. Germline V lookup: CDR1 SGHRS, CDR2 YFSETQ. The CDR3 region is CASSSGTGGASTDTQYF. For the CDR3, the DNA is TGTGCCAGCAGCTCCGGGACAGGGGGCGCTAGCACAGATACGCAGTATTTT.

In DNA, the CDR3 is TGTGCCAGCAGCCCTGGACTAGCGGGATACACAGATACGCAGTATTTT. As protein: CASSPGLAGYTDTQYF. This sequence joins TRBV7-6 and TRBJ2-3, with 12 nucleotides matching TRBD2. The CDR3 length is 16 residues. After removal of 5 bases from V and 2 bases from J, the junction contained 5 bases not matched to a gene. Germline values: CDR1 SGHVS, CDR2 FNYEAQ.

This clone was detected only once. V is TRBV4-1 and J is TRBJ1-2, with D possibly matching TRBD1 (5 bases). This CDR3 contains 15 residues. Germline V gene sequence: CDR1 MGHRA, CDR2 YSYEKL. V lost 0 bases to trimming and J lost 5 bases, with 13 bases between them. Here the CDR3 DNA reads TGCGCCAGCAGCCAAGAGGAAAGCAGGGCATATGGCTACACCTTC. Encoded protein: CASSQEESRAYGYTF.

The V and J genes are TRBV7-9 and TRBJ1-4, with 8 bases fitting TRBD1. This CDR3 spans 15 amino acids. From germline, CDR1 is SEHNR and CDR2 FQNEAQ (reference sequence). V lost 0 bases to trimming and J lost 8 bases; unmatched junction nucleotides: 5. The CDR3 spells CASSLAQGAEEKLFF. DNA of the CDR3: TGTGCCAGCAGCTTAGCGCAGGGGGCGGAAGAAAAACTGTTTTTT.

The genes are TRBV7-9 and TRBJ1-1; D perhaps matches TRBD1 (5 bases). The CDR3 length is 14 residues. CDR1 and CDR2 (germline): SEHNR, FQNEAQ (reference sequence). V gave up 1 base and J gave up 5 bases, with 11 bases separating them. The CDR3 reads CASSLVQGGTEAFF. The CDR3 nucleotides are TGTGCCAGCAGCTTAGTCCAGGGAGGTACTGAAGCTTTCTTT.

The J gene is TRBJ1-2, the V gene TRBV7-2; possible D gene TRBD1, 5 bases. With 1 base removed from V and 4 bases from J, the gap between germline ends came to 16 bases. This CDR3 spans 16 amino acids. Germline V gene sequence: CDR1 SGHTA, CDR2 FQGNSA. The CDR3: CASSLVGGQDIYGYTF. In DNA form, the CDR3 reads TGTGCCAGCAGCTTAGTGGGAGGTCAGGACATCTATGGCTACACCTTC.

This chain links TRBV5-1 with TRBJ2-1; 7 nucleotides agree with TRBD2. Trimming at V came to 0 bases and at J to 5 bases, leaving 5 bases not matched to a gene. The germline gives CDR1 SGHRS, CDR2 YFSETQ. This CDR3 region has 15 residues. CDR3 loop: CASSLGGGNDNEQFF. DNA for the CDR3: TGCGCCAGCAGCTTGGGCGGGGGAAATGACAATGAGCAGTTCTTC.

The chain employs TRBV9 and TRBJ2-4, with 10 bases aligning to TRBD2. This CDR3 is built from 16 residues. Trimming took 0 bases from V and 8 from J; bases not matched to a gene: 8. Germline CDR1 SGDLS, CDR2 YYNGEE. The CDR3 reads CASSVGTSGNIDIQYF. DNA of the CDR3: TGTGCCAGCAGCGTAGGTACTAGCGGGAATATAGACATTCAGTACTTC.

The chain joins TRBV6-1 to TRBJ2-7; a possible D gene is TRBD1 (5 bases). CDR3 size: 13 residues. Trimming stripped 2 bases from V and 4 bases from J, with 9 bases between. Looked up from germline, CDR1 is MNHNS and CDR2 is SASEGT. The CDR3 here is CASSEWGVYEQYF. In DNA, the CDR3 is TGTGCCAGCAGTGAATGGGGCGTATACGAGCAGTACTTC.

This clone has just one count. The chain joins TRBV19 to TRBJ2-1, with 7 bases matching TRBD2. The germline V gene has CDR1 LNHDA and CDR2 SQIVND (reference sequence). V lost 3 bases, J lost 2 bases, and 13 bases stayed unmatched. This CDR3 region has 18 residues. The CDR3 DNA reads as TGTGCCAGTAGTATCAGGGAACGGGGAGGGAGAACCTACAATGAGCAGTTCTTC. Its protein product is CASSIRERGGRTYNEQFF.